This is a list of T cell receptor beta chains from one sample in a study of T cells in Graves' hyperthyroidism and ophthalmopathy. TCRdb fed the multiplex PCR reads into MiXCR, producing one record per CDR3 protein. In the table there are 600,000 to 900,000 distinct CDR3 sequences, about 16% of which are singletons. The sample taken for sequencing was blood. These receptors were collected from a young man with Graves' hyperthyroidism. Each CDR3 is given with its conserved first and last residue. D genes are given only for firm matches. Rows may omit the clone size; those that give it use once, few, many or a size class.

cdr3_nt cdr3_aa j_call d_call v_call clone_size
TGCGCCAGCAGTAGGATGGACGGCTCCTACGAGCAGTACTTC CASSRMDGSYEQYF TRBJ2-7 NA TRBV10-2 many
TGCAGTGCTCGCAGGACTAGCGGGAGCGCTGAGCAGTTCTTC CSARRTSGSAEQFF TRBJ2-1 TRBD2 TRBV20-1 NA
TGTGCCAGCAGTCCGTCCGGGACTAGCGCCGGGGAGCTGTTTTTT CASSPSGTSAGELFF TRBJ2-2 TRBD2 TRBV28 many
TGTGCCAGCAGTTCGACAGCCTCTAATCAGCCCCAGCATTTT CASSSTASNQPQHF TRBJ1-5 NA TRBV28 many
TGTGCCAGCTCAACAAATTCCGGGTCGTCTGGAAACACCATATATTTT CASSTNSGSSGNTIYF TRBJ1-3 NA TRBV18 many
TGTGCCAGCAGTTTAGGTCTGGGATCAAACACTGAAGCTTTCTTT CASSLGLGSNTEAFF TRBJ1-1 NA TRBV27 few
TGTGCCAGCAGCTCCCTCGGGCAGGGAGAGACCCAGTACTTC CASSSLGQGETQYF TRBJ2-5 NA TRBV11-2 many
TGTGCCACCAAGGGACTAGCGGGAGAGGCCTACGAGCAGTACTTC CATKGLAGEAYEQYF TRBJ2-7 TRBD2 TRBV15 many
TGTGCCAGTAGGGCAGTAGCAGGAGAGCAGTTCTTC CASRAVAGEQFF TRBJ2-1 NA TRBV19 few
TGTGCCAGCAGTTTACCCCCCGGGACAGGGTACGAGCAGTACTTC CASSLPPGTGYEQYF TRBJ2-7 TRBD1 TRBV28 NA
TGTGCCAGCAGATACACAAACACTGAAGCTTTCTTT CASRYTNTEAFF TRBJ1-1 NA TRBV12-3/TRBV12-4 many
TGTGCCAGCAGCGTAGGGGCTAGCGGGACCTTCAATGAGCAGTTCTTC CASSVGASGTFNEQFF TRBJ2-1 TRBD2 TRBV9 few
TGTGCCAGCAGTGATGGCCTGAATTACGAGCAGTACTTC CASSDGLNYEQYF TRBJ2-7 NA TRBV6-1 many
TGTGCCAGTAGTCTAAGGACAGGGGGTGGAAACACCATATATTTT CASSLRTGGGNTIYF TRBJ1-3 TRBD1 TRBV19 NA
TGTGCCTGGAACAGGGGGTCGAACAATGAGCAGTTCTTC CAWNRGSNNEQFF TRBJ2-1 TRBD1 TRBV30 many